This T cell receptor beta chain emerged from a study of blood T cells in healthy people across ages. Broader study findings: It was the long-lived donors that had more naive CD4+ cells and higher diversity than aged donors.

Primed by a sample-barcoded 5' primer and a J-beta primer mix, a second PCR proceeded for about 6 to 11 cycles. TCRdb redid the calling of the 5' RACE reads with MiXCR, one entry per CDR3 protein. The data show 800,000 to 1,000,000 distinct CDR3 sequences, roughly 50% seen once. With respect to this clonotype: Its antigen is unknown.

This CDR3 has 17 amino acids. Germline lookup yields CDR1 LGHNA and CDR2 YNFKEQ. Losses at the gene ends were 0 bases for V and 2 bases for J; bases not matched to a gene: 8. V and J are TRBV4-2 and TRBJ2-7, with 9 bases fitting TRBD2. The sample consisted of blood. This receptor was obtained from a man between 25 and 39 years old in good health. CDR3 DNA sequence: TGTGCCAGCAGCCAAGATCCGACAGCGGGGGGAACCTACGAGCAGTACTTC. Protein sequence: CASSQDPTAGGTYEQYF.